The 15 T cell receptor beta chains below were found in one sample sequenced in a study of CD8 T cells in ankylosing spondylitis. TCRdb processed the 5' RACE reads anew with MiXCR; each CDR3 protein has one entry. The sample has 300,000 to 350,000 distinct CDR3 sequences; roughly 12% are singletons. The sequencing input was blood, either unsorted or a sorted T cell fraction (not recorded which). These receptors all come from a female donor with ankylosing spondylitis or in good health (not recorded which).

The table lists this clonotype with a few counts. V usage is TRBV3-1 and J usage is TRBJ2-7, with a possible D match to TRBD2 (6 bases). CDR3 length: 14 residues. CDR1 and CDR2 from the germline V gene are LGHDT and YNNKEL (reference sequence). V was pared by 4 bases and J by 6 bases, with 16 bases between. The CDR3 sequence: CASSLVAGSREQYF. CDR3 DNA sequence: TGTGCCAGCAGCCTCGTCGCGGGGTCCCGCGAGCAGTACTTC.

This clonotype occurred a few times. The rearrangement uses TRBV20-1 and TRBJ2-1; D is uncertain. Germline CDR1 reads DFQATT; CDR2 reads SNEGSKA (reference sequence). The V gene lost 3 bases and the J gene lost 0 bases, with 12 bases spanning the gap. This CDR3 contains 15 residues. CDR3 protein: CSASPLRSSYNEQFF. The CDR3 nucleotides read TGCAGTGCTAGTCCACTCAGGAGCTCCTACAATGAGCAGTTCTTC.

Worth noting for this clonotype: One junction end does not reproduce the germline sequence, and a read error may be involved. The chain employs TRBV28 and TRBJ1-1, with a tentative D call TRBD1 (6 bases). Germline values: CDR1 MDHEN, CDR2 SYDVKM. The CDR3 spans 11 residues. The DNA for the CDR3 is TGTGCCGGCAGTTTGGGGGCCGAAGCTTTCTTT. Its translation: CAGSLGAEAFF.

This clonotype was found many times. The V and J genes are TRBV5-1 and TRBJ2-2; no definite D call. The germline gives CDR1 SGHRS, CDR2 YFSETQ. CDR3 length: 12 amino acids. With 6 bases removed from V and 6 bases from J, the gap between germline ends came to 9 bases. The CDR3 DNA is TGCGCCAGCAAGTTTCGGGCCGGGGAGCTGTTTTTT. It specifies CASKFRAGELFF.

Ten or more counts support this clonotype. The CDR3 loop is CSARDKRGGETQYF. The CDR3 DNA follows: TGCAGTGCTAGAGATAAAAGGGGCGGAGAGACCCAGTACTTC. The chain has TRBV20-1 and TRBJ2-5, with D perhaps matching TRBD1 (5 bases). The CDR3 contains 14 residues. The germline V and J ends were trimmed by 0 bases and 4 bases, with 12 bases remaining between them. Germline V gene data show CDR1 as DFQATT and CDR2 as SNEGSKA (reference sequence).

The table lists this clonotype with many counts. This chain uses TRBV5-1 with TRBJ1-1; D unclear. CDR1 is SGHRS, CDR2 YFSETQ, per germline. This CDR3 has 15 residues. Trimming left V 6 bases short and J 1 base short, with 16 bases between. The CDR3 loop reads CASTSSRWANTEAFF. The CDR3, as DNA: TGCGCCAGCACCTCCTCGCGATGGGCGAACACTGAAGCTTTCTTT.

This clonotype has only a few counts. The gene calls are TRBV6-1 and TRBJ1-1; D may be TRBD1 (5 bases). Germline loops: CDR1 MNHNS, CDR2 SASEGT. The CDR3 is 14 residues long. V lost 4 bases and J 3 bases, leaving 12 bases between the germline ends. In DNA form, the CDR3 reads TGTGCCAGCAGTGGCCTGGGGGTTCACACTGAAGCTTTCTTT. Its protein is CASSGLGVHTEAFF.

This clonotype was seen ten or more times. The chain joins TRBV5-1 to TRBJ1-3; no clear D gene. The V and J ends lost 3 bases and 4 bases respectively, with 17 bases between them. Germline assignment: CDR1 SGHRS and CDR2 YFSETQ. The CDR3 sequence is 16 residues long. In DNA, the CDR3 is TGCGCCAGCAGCTCTTCCTATAGGGCCAAGGGAAACACCATATATTTT. The encoded protein is CASSSSYRAKGNTIYF.

There are many counts of this clonotype. J is TRBJ2-7 and V is TRBV18; D gene unclear. CDR1 and CDR2 (germline): KGHSH, LQKENI. This CDR3 comprises 14 residues. Trimming shortened V by 2 bases and J by 4 bases, and 12 bases separated the two germline ends. CDR3 sequence reads: CASSPNPGIYEQYF. CDR3 sequence (DNA): TGTGCCAGCTCACCAAATCCAGGTATATACGAGCAGTACTTC.

This clonotype came up many times. V is TRBV28 and J is TRBJ1-2, with D possibly TRBD1 on 6 matching bases. Deletions cut 3 bases from V and 7 bases from J, with 15 bases between. In germline, CDR1 is MDHEN, CDR2 SYDVKM. The CDR3 runs to 14 residues. For the CDR3, the DNA is TGTGCCAGCAGTTTGGGGGGCGGTACCGGTGGCTACACCTTC. It codes for CASSLGGGTGGYTF.

Remarks on this clonotype: Being one base from a much bigger clone, this may be a read error. V and J are TRBV7-2 and TRBJ1-2; 7 nucleotides line up with TRBD1. Germline V gene data show CDR1 as SGHTA and CDR2 as FQGNSA. The CDR3 has 13 amino acids. The CDR3 loop is CASSSGQAYGYPF. CDR3 bases: TGTGCCAGCAGCTCAGGACAGGCTTATGGCTACCCCTTC. The whole variable domain, filled in from reference TRBV7-2 and TRBJ1-2, reads GAGVSQSPSNKVTEKGKDVELRCDPISGHTALYWYRQSLGQGLEFLIYFQGNSAPDKSGLPSDRFSAERTGGSVSTLTIQRTQQEDSAVYLCASSSGQAYGYPFGSGTRLTVV.

A note on this clonotype: A single base separates this from a much larger clone, so it may be a read error. The chain is built from TRBV20-1 and TRBJ2-5; D is ambiguous. Germline values: CDR1 DFQATT, CDR2 SNEGSKA (reference sequence). V dropped 5 bases and J dropped 2 bases, with 12 bases sitting between them. This CDR3 comprises 13 residues. This CDR3 is CSAGRSAQETQYF. CDR3 coding DNA: TGCAGTGCTGGTCGGTCAGCTCAAGAGACCCAGTACTTC.

The V and J genes are TRBV30 and TRBJ2-7; the D gene is possibly TRBD1 (6 bases). The CDR3 runs 15 residues. V lost 4 bases, J lost 0 bases, and 16 bases lay in between. In germline, CDR1 is GTSNPN, CDR2 SVGIG (reference sequence). The CDR3 protein is CAWTSGTSYSYEQYF. For the CDR3, the DNA is TGTGCCTGGACGTCTGGGACATCTTACTCCTACGAGCAGTACTTC. Filled out from reference TRBV30 and TRBJ2-7, the complete variable domain reads SQTIHQWPATLVQPVGSPLSLECTVEGTSNPNLYWYRQAAGRGLQLLFYSVGIGQISSEVPQNLSASRPQDRQFILSSKKLLLSDSGFYLCAWTSGTSYSYEQYFGPGTRLTVT.

The sample holds many counts of this clonotype. The CDR3: CASSPRTGNYGYTF. The CDR3 bases are TGTGCCAGCAGTCCCCGGACAGGCAACTATGGCTACACCTTC. The chain employs TRBV12-3 or TRBV12-4 and TRBJ1-2, with TRBD1 matching over 7 bases. Trimming removed 5 bases from V and 2 bases from J; junction bases left unmatched: 5. This CDR3 region has 14 residues.

The rearrangement links TRBV5-6 to TRBJ2-3; D is possibly TRBD1 (5 bases). The CDR3 sequence is 15 residues long. Germline CDR1 is SGHDT and CDR2 is YYEEEE. V was cut by 4 bases and J by 0 bases, with 12 bases left in between. The CDR3 protein is CASSAGFSSTDTQYF. DNA of the CDR3: TGTGCCAGCAGCGCAGGGTTTTCCAGCACAGATACGCAGTATTTT.